In this sample, the clone carrying this TCR beta chain turned up a few times. The data were taken from a study of response to subunit inactivated influenza vaccine. MiXCR, run by TCRdb on the RT-PCR reads, gives a single entry per CDR3 protein. Of roughly 540,000 distinct CDR3 sequences listed, around 25% are singletons. This CDR3 has 14 amino acids. CDR1 and CDR2 (germline): SNHLY, FYNNEI. Trimming removed 8 bases from V and 4 bases from J; junction bases left unmatched: 7. This same sample was also taken into another study, of T cells expressing NK-cell markers. Turning to that study: TCR beta cDNA was generated via 5'RACE template switching incorporating UMIs. NKG2C+ dominant clonotypes from roughly 6 donors made up roughly 1.0-7.0% of CD8+ T cells.

The chain is built from TRBV2 and TRBJ2-1, with 8 bases fitting TRBD1. The input for sequencing was CD4+ T cells sorted from PBMCs, taken 11 to 12 days after vaccination. The clonotype originates from a man aged 50-59 years who received an inactivated influenza vaccine. The chain's CDR3 is CASGQGQVYNEQFF. CDR3 nucleotide sequence: TGTGCCAGCGGACAGGGACAAGTTTACAATGAGCAGTTCTTC.